This TCR beta chain was found in a study of shared clonotypes between healthy human individuals. This CDR3 has 16 amino acids. V was shortened by 0 bases and J by 2 bases, with 13 bases between the two germline ends. The germline gives CDR1 SGHRS, CDR2 YFSETQ. Notes on this clone: No antigen is known for it.

General study findings and limits: Rarefaction analysis demonstrated incomplete sorted-subset sequencing notwithstanding large depth.

The assay was immunoSEQ multiplex PCR, and TCRdb's table has in-frame clones only and misses some. The data hold more than 1,200,000 clones, with about 98.5% observed a single time. Sequencing was carried out using naive CD4+ T cells sorted from blood. Subset denoted: CD45RA+ positively selected. The receptor comes from a man aged 25-45 years in good health. The chain employs TRBV5-1 and TRBJ2-3; perhaps TRBD2 as D (5 bases). The CDR3 protein is CASSLAPSGNTDTQYF. The CDR3 bases are TGCGCCAGCAGCTTGGCCCCCTCGGGGAACACAGATACGCAGTATTTT.